A selection of T cell receptor beta chains follows, all from one sample in a study of cytomegalovirus exposure and HLA in healthy donors. Using immunoSEQ multiplex PCR, the repertoire was profiled, and TCRdb retains in-frame clones only, with some absent. The table has some 150,000 clones, over 80% seen once. Sequencing was carried out using PBMCs. The receptors here all came from a woman aged 18-35 years in good health and CMV-seronegative. CDR3s include the opening cysteine and the closing phenylalanine or tryptophan. The order of the fields is CDR3 DNA, CDR3 protein, V gene, clone size, D gene, J gene. The D gene is left open where the match is weak. Some rows have no size entry. The others give once, few or many, or a class for an expanded clone.

DNA: TGTGCCAGCAGTTACGGGACTAGCTCCTACGAGCAGTACTTC
CDR3: CASSYGTSSYEQYF
V: TRBV6-5
size: NA
D: TRBD2
J: TRBJ2-7

DNA: TGTGCCAGCAGTCCCCCGGGTGGGAGGTATCGGGATGGCTACACCTTC
CDR3: CASSPPGGRYRDGYTF
V: TRBV28
size: NA
D: NA
J: TRBJ1-2

DNA: TGTGCCATCAGGACGACAGGGGGTAGGATTTACTATGGCTACACCTTC
CDR3: CAIRTTGGRIYYGYTF
V: TRBV10-3
size: few
D: TRBD1
J: TRBJ1-2

DNA: TGTGCCAGCAGCTCCTACAGACAGATGGATAATGAAAAACTGTTTTTT
CDR3: CASSSYRQMDNEKLFF
V: TRBV11-2
size: NA
D: NA
J: TRBJ1-4

DNA: TGTGCCAGCAGAAGGACAGGGTTGTCAGATACGCAGTATTTT
CDR3: CASRRTGLSDTQYF
V: TRBV27
size: once
D: TRBD1
J: TRBJ2-3

DNA: TGCGCCAGCAGTAAAGGCTTACGGACAGGGACGTTACCGAATCAGCCCCAGCATTTT
CDR3: CASSKGLRTGTLPNQPQHF
V: TRBV4-1
size: NA
D: TRBD1
J: TRBJ1-5

DNA: TGTGCCAGCTCACTAAACCAGGGGTGGGAGACCCAGTACTTC
CDR3: CASSLNQGWETQYF
V: TRBV18
size: few
D: NA
J: TRBJ2-5

DNA: TGCGCCAGCAGATACCGGACAGGCACAGATACGCAGTATTTT
CDR3: CASRYRTGTDTQYF
V: TRBV10-2
size: NA
D: NA
J: TRBJ2-3

DNA: TGTGCCAGCAGCGCCCTAGAGCTAGCCGGGGAGACCCAGTACTTC
CDR3: CASSALELAGETQYF
V: TRBV5-4
size: once
D: NA
J: TRBJ2-5

DNA: TGTGCCAGCAGCCTGTGGACAGTAAACACTGAAGCTTTCTTT
CDR3: CASSLWTVNTEAFF
V: TRBV7-9
size: NA
D: NA
J: TRBJ1-1

DNA: TGTGCCAGCAGCCCTCGACCCACAGGGACCAATCAGCCCCAGCATTTT
CDR3: CASSPRPTGTNQPQHF
V: TRBV5-4
size: NA
D: NA
J: TRBJ1-5

DNA: TGTGCCAGCAGCTTGCTCCCTCGGGAGACCCAGTACTTC
CDR3: CASSLLPRETQYF
V: TRBV5-4
size: NA
D: NA
J: TRBJ2-5

DNA: TGTGCCAGCAGTCCTAGACAGTCCTCCCTCGGTGGCTACACCTTC
CDR3: CASSPRQSSLGGYTF
V: TRBV27
size: NA
D: NA
J: TRBJ1-2

DNA: TGCGCCAGCAGCTTTAGGGCTAGCGGGGGGATCTACTACGAGCAGTACTTC
CDR3: CASSFRASGGIYYEQYF
V: TRBV5-1
size: NA
D: TRBD2
J: TRBJ2-7

DNA: TGCGCCAGCAGCCCTGGACAGGGGGCTGCGTGGAGCAATCAGCCCCAGCATTTT
CDR3: CASSPGQGAAWSNQPQHF
V: TRBV5-1
size: NA
D: TRBD1
J: TRBJ1-5

DNA: TGTGCCAGCAGTTACCTCAGAGACAAAGCTTTCTTT
CDR3: CASSYLRDKAFF
V: TRBV6-6
size: NA
D: NA
J: TRBJ1-1

DNA: TGTGCCAGCAGCTCCCCGGGGACAGGGCGGGGGGACTATGGCTACACCTTC
CDR3: CASSSPGTGRGDYGYTF
V: TRBV5-6
size: NA
D: TRBD1
J: TRBJ1-2